The 32 T cell receptor beta chains in this list originate from one sample, sequenced in a study of tumor T cells in aggressive B-cell lymphoma. Clones were sequenced by immunoSEQ multiplex PCR, and TCRdb holds only the in-frame ones, with some missing. This table holds 9,500 to 13,000 clones, around 91% found once. Sequencing was carried out using tumor tissue. The receptors were gathered from an adult with diffuse large B cell lymphoma.

The genes are TRBV27 and TRBJ2-3; D may be TRBD1 (5 bases). Germline-derived CDR1 and CDR2 are MNHEY and SMNVEV (reference sequence). The CDR3 loop spans 13 amino acids. Between the trimmed V and J ends, which lost 6 bases and 4 bases, there was a span of 11 bases. The CDR3 bases are TGTGCCAGCAGCTCTCCAGGGCCAGATACGCAGTATTTT. Protein product: CASSSPGPDTQYF.

The chain joins TRBV6-6 to TRBJ2-3; 10 positions agree with TRBD2. The CDR3 extends over 14 amino acids. V shed 10 bases and J 3 bases; nucleotides not matched to a gene: 7. Per germline, CDR1 MNHNY and CDR2 SVGAGI (reference sequence). The CDR3 nucleotides are TGTGCCACCCGCCCGGGACTAGCGACAGATACGCAGTATTTT. The encoded protein is CATRPGLATDTQYF.

The rearrangement links TRBV15 to TRBJ2-1; TRBD2 matches 7 bases. The V gene's germline CDR1 is LNHNV and CDR2 YYDKDF (reference sequence). J lost 9 bases, V lost 0 bases, and 11 bases had no gene match. The CDR3 length is 16 residues. CDR3 sequence: CATSREWASGLAEQFF. The CDR3 DNA reads TGTGCCACCAGCAGAGAGTGGGCTAGCGGATTGGCTGAGCAGTTCTTC.

The CDR3 loop reads CAISESSQGEEQFF. The CDR3 nucleotides read TGTGCCATCAGTGAGTCGTCCCAGGGTGAGGAGCAGTTCTTC. V usage is TRBV10-3 and J usage is TRBJ2-1; TRBD1 is a possible D gene (5 bases). Trimming removed 0 bases from V and 10 bases from J, with 13 bases in between. CDR1 is ENHRY, CDR2 SYGVKD, per germline. The CDR3 totals 14 residues.

The J gene is TRBJ1-2, the V gene TRBV5-1; TRBD1 agrees at 9 bases. The CDR3 runs 13 residues. CDR1 is SGHRS, CDR2 YFSETQ, per germline. The J segment lost 8 bases and the V segment lost 1 base, leaving 3 bases of the junction unmatched. This CDR3 reads CASSLTGGGGYTF. DNA of the CDR3: TGCGCCAGCAGCTTGACAGGGGGCGGCGGCTACACCTTC.

The genes are TRBV20-1 and TRBJ2-7; D gene ambiguous. The V gene lost 4 bases and the J gene lost 4 bases, with 8 bases spanning the gap. The germline V gene encodes CDR1 DFQATT and CDR2 SNEGSKA (reference sequence). This CDR3 is built from 11 residues. This CDR3 is CSAKDRYEQYF. For the CDR3, the DNA is TGCAGTGCTAAAGACCGTTACGAGCAGTACTTC.

The chain links TRBV11-2 to TRBJ2-6, with D unclear. The CDR3 has 15 residues. V lost 4 bases, J lost 2 bases, and 9 bases lay in between. Germline V gene data show CDR1 as SGHAT and CDR2 as FQNNGV. CDR3 sequence (DNA): TGTGCCAGCAGCTCCCCCCAGGCTGGGGCCAACGTCCTGACTTTC. Translation: CASSSPQAGANVLTF.

J is TRBJ1-1 and V is TRBV14, with a tentative D call TRBD1 (6 bases). V shed 1 base and J shed 5 bases, with 14 bases lying between them. This CDR3 spans 15 amino acids. CDR1 and CDR2 (germline): SGHDN, FVKESK. The CDR3 protein is CASSQVDRPGTEAFF. CDR3 coding DNA: TGTGCCAGCAGCCAAGTCGACAGGCCGGGGACTGAAGCTTTCTTT.

The J gene is TRBJ2-3, the V gene TRBV4-3; 10 bases align to TRBD2. The CDR3 covers 16 residues. Germline V gene sequence: CDR1 LGHNA, CDR2 YSLEER. V dropped 6 bases and J dropped 5; count of bases not matched to a gene: 11. The CDR3 sequence: CASSEREGPRGDTQYF. In nucleotides, the CDR3 is TGCGCCAGCAGTGAGCGGGAGGGCCCTCGGGGAGATACGCAGTATTTT.

This clone has a handful of counts. The chain carries TRBV14 and TRBJ2-1, with D hard to call. The V gene lost 1 base and the J gene lost 10 bases, with 14 bases spanning the gap. The germline V gene encodes CDR1 SGHDN and CDR2 FVKESK. The CDR3 spans 14 residues. The CDR3 is CASSQGLSLREQFF. The DNA of the CDR3 is TGTGCCAGCAGCCAAGGACTTTCCCTTCGCGAGCAGTTCTTC.

J is TRBJ2-5 and V is TRBV27; possibly TRBD2 for D (5 bases). Judging by the DNA end, TRBJ2-7 fits better; the J call may be wrong. CDR3 length equals 20 residues. CDR1 and CDR2 (germline): MNHEY, SMNVEV (reference sequence). The CDR3 DNA reads as TGTGCCAGCAGTTCTCCCTTTAACCCCCTAGCCGGCTCGAGAACCTACGAGCAGTACTTC. Translating it yields CASSSPFNPLAGSRTYEQYF.

This rearrangement joins TRBV4-1 to TRBJ2-7; 12 bases align to TRBD2. The CDR3 loop spans 15 amino acids. The trim removed 1 base at V and 5 bases at J, leaving 3 bases unmatched. Germline lookup yields CDR1 MGHRA and CDR2 YSYEKL. The CDR3 reads CASSQAGTSGHEQYF. As DNA, the CDR3 is TGCGCCAGCAGCCAAGCCGGGACTAGCGGGCACGAGCAGTACTTC.

In this sample, this clone turned up once. This chain links TRBV5-6 with TRBJ2-1; D is perhaps TRBD2 (6 bases). In germline, CDR1 is SGHDT, CDR2 YYEEEE. V was shortened by 0 bases and J by 0 bases, with 13 bases between the two germline ends. There are 17 residues in the CDR3. In DNA form, the CDR3 reads TGTGCCAGCAGCTTGGGGGGGGTGGTAAGCTCCTACAATGAGCAGTTCTTC. It specifies CASSLGGVVSSYNEQFF.

This clone appeared a single time. The V and J genes are TRBV6-1 and TRBJ1-4; 11 bases are shared with TRBD1. This CDR3 is built from 14 residues. Germline V lookup: CDR1 MNHNS, CDR2 SASEGT. The J segment lost 9 bases and the V segment lost 7 bases, leaving 7 bases of the junction unmatched. The CDR3 is CASIRGQGGKKLFF. Written as DNA, the CDR3 is TGTGCCAGCATCCGGGGACAGGGGGGAAAAAAACTGTTTTTT.

The chain carries TRBV7-2 and TRBJ1-5; maybe TRBD1 (5 bases). This CDR3 is built from 17 residues. CDR1 is SGHTA and CDR2 is FQGNSA in the germline V gene. Trimming removed 1 base from V and 4 bases from J, with 17 bases in between. CDR3 sequence reads: CASSLDAPTGGNQPQHF. CDR3 in DNA: TGTGCCAGCAGCTTAGACGCACCAACAGGAGGGAATCAGCCCCAGCATTTT.

V and J are TRBV7-2 and TRBJ2-5, with D possibly matching TRBD1 (5 bases). Trimming shortened V by 2 bases and J by 5 bases, and 21 bases separated the two germline ends. CDR3 length: 17 residues. Germline V gene data show CDR1 as SGHTA and CDR2 as FQGNSA. DNA of the CDR3: TGTGCCAGCAGCTTAAAAGGGGATGGACCCGCCTTTGAGACCCAGTACTTC. This encodes CASSLKGDGPAFETQYF.

The V gene is TRBV4-3, the J gene TRBJ2-1; perhaps TRBD2 as D (5 bases). The germline gives CDR1 LGHNA, CDR2 YSLEER. The CDR3 has 13 residues. Trimming removed 5 bases from V and 8 bases from J, with 13 bases in between. This CDR3 is CASSARGGDEQFF. CDR3 bases: TGCGCCAGCAGCGCCAGAGGAGGTGATGAGCAGTTCTTC.

This clone appeared a few times. J is TRBJ2-3 and V is TRBV5-4; D gene ambiguous. This CDR3 is 13 amino acids long. Trimming pared 4 bases from V and 3 bases from J, leaving 9 bases between. Germline CDR1 SGHNT, CDR2 YYREEE (reference sequence). The CDR3 DNA follows: TGTGCCAGCAGCCCGAGACTGACAGATACGCAGTATTTT. This encodes CASSPRLTDTQYF.

The chain couples TRBV7-9 to TRBJ2-1; TRBD2 agrees at 11 bases. This CDR3 has 15 amino acids. Trimming at V came to 7 bases and at J to 3 bases, leaving 5 bases not matched to a gene. Germline V CDR1 and CDR2: SEHNR, FQNEAQ (reference sequence). The DNA of the CDR3 is TGTGCCAGCAACGTGGGGACTAGCGGCTACAATGAGCAGTTCTTC. It is translated as CASNVGTSGYNEQFF.

This clone came up a few times. The chain combines TRBV29-1 with TRBJ2-5; D is ambiguous. This CDR3 contains 12 residues. V was cut by 4 bases and J by 0 bases, with 6 bases left in between. Germline V CDR1 and CDR2: SQVTM, ANQGSEA. CDR3 nucleotides: TGCAGCGTTGGTTTCTACCAAGAGACCCAGTACTTC. Residues: CSVGFYQETQYF. Supplemented by reference TRBV29-1 and TRBJ2-5, the full variable domain reads SAVISQKPSRDICQRGTSLTIQCQVDSQVTMMFWYRQQPGQSLTLIATANQGSEATYESGFVIDKFPISRPNLTFSTLTVSNMSPEDSSIYLCSVGFYQETQYFGPGTRLLVL.

The chain is built from TRBV29-1 and TRBJ1-4; 7 bases map to TRBD1. The CDR3 has 13 residues. The trim removed 6 bases at V and 7 bases at J, leaving 8 bases unmatched. The V gene's germline CDR1 is SQVTM and CDR2 ANQGSEA. CDR3 loop: CSVGRGGGEKLFF. CDR3 in DNA: TGCAGCGTAGGGAGAGGGGGCGGTGAAAAACTGTTTTTT.

J is TRBJ2-3 and V is TRBV4-1, with D possibly matching TRBD1 (5 bases). This CDR3 is 13 amino acids long. Germline V gene sequence: CDR1 MGHRA, CDR2 YSYEKL. Trimming shortened V by 3 bases and J by 7 bases, and 11 bases separated the two germline ends. The CDR3 DNA reads as TGCGCCAGCAGCCACCTAGACAGTTATACGCAGTATTTT. Translating it yields CASSHLDSYTQYF.

This chain links TRBV10-1 with TRBJ2-1, with D possibly being TRBD2 (5 bases). This CDR3 contains 16 residues. The V and J ends lost 4 bases and 1 base respectively, with 14 bases between them. Germline V gene lookup returns CDR1 WNHNN and CDR2 SYGVQD (reference sequence). The CDR3 protein is CASSGRTEVSYNEQFF. The CDR3 DNA reads as TGCGCCAGCAGTGGAAGGACGGAGGTATCCTACAATGAGCAGTTCTTC.

The chain uses TRBV10-2 and TRBJ2-3, with 9 positions matching TRBD2. Per germline, CDR1 WSHSY and CDR2 SAAADI. This CDR3 has 14 amino acids. The J segment lost 5 bases and the V segment lost 8 bases, leaving 8 bases of the junction unmatched. DNA of the CDR3: TGCGCCAGCCGCCCACCAGCGGGGGGAGATACGCAGTATTTT. Translating it yields CASRPPAGGDTQYF.

This clone has just a few counts. The rearrangement links TRBV15 to TRBJ2-7; 8 nucleotides agree with TRBD2. CDR1 is LNHNV, CDR2 YYDKDF, per germline (reference sequence). J gave up 5 bases and V 0 bases, and 12 bases lay outside the gene matches. The CDR3 sequence is 17 residues long. CDR3 bases: TGTGCCACCAGCAGAGATAGGTTAGCGGGGAGTAGCAACGAGCAGTACTTC. It encodes CATSRDRLAGSSNEQYF.

The V call is TRBV19, the J call TRBJ2-2; the match to TRBD2 covers 8 bases. Germline trimming cut 5 bases from V and 1 base from J; bases unmatched to any gene: 3. Germline V lookup: CDR1 LNHDA, CDR2 SQIVND (reference sequence). The CDR3 spans 15 residues. CDR3 DNA sequence: TGTGCCAGTAGTCCGGGACTAGGGAACACCGGGGAGCTGTTTTTT. Translated: CASSPGLGNTGELFF.

CDR3 coding DNA: TGTGCCAGTAGTACCCCCCCGGGACAGGGAAGACACGAGCAGTACTTC. Its protein product is CASSTPPGQGRHEQYF. The chain employs TRBV19 and TRBJ2-7; 9 positions agree with TRBD1. J lost 5 bases, V lost 4 bases, and 12 bases had no gene match. The CDR3 has 16 amino acids. Per the germline V gene, CDR1 is LNHDA and CDR2 is SQIVND (reference sequence).

The rearrangement uses TRBV4-2 and TRBJ2-2; D gene uncertain. Germline V gene sequence: CDR1 LGHNA, CDR2 YNFKEQ. Trimming left V 4 bases short and J 4 bases short, with 4 bases between. The CDR3 runs to 12 residues. This CDR3 reads CASSRRTGELFF. The CDR3 region has the DNA TGTGCCAGCAGCCGTCGCACCGGGGAGCTGTTTTTT.

The V gene is TRBV7-8, the J gene TRBJ1-2, with TRBD1 as a possible D gene (6 bases). Trimming shortened V by 3 bases and J by 8 bases, and 25 bases separated the two germline ends. This CDR3 has 17 residues. Germline CDR1 SGHVS, CDR2 FQNEAQ. CDR3 bases: TGTGCCAGCAGCTTTTGGCAGGGGCAAAACCTACTAAAGGGCTACACCTTC. Translating gives CASSFWQGQNLLKGYTF.

The chain recombines TRBV19 with TRBJ2-2; 11 nucleotides agree with TRBD1. Germline V gives CDR1 LNHDA, CDR2 SQIVND (reference sequence). J was trimmed by 4 bases and V by 7 bases; bases with no gene match: 5. The CDR3 length is 15 residues. For the CDR3, the DNA is TGTGCCAGTACCCAGGGACAGGGGGGCACCGGGGAGCTGTTTTTT. Amino acid sequence: CASTQGQGGTGELFF. Combining the CDR3 with reference TRBV19 and TRBJ2-2 gives the whole variable domain DGGITQSPKYLFRKEGQNVTLSCEQNLNHDAMYWYRQDPGQGLRLIYYSQIVNDFQKGDIAEGYSVSREKKESFPLTVTSAQKNPTAFYLCASTQGQGGTGELFFGEGSRLTVL.

This chain joins TRBV7-2 and TRBJ2-2; 7 bases match TRBD1. The CDR3 loop spans 15 amino acids. Germline CDR1 reads SGHTA; CDR2 reads FQGNSA. Trimming cost V 5 bases and J 5 bases; bases outside gene matches: 8. The CDR3 sequence is CASSRGTGDTGELFF. The CDR3 coding sequence is TGTGCCAGCAGCCGTGGCACAGGGGATACCGGGGAGCTGTTTTTT. The full variable domain, in which reference TRBV7-2 and TRBJ2-2 provide the parts outside the CDR3, is GAGVSQSPSNKVTEKGKDVELRCDPISGHTALYWYRQSLGQGLEFLIYFQGNSAPDKSGLPSDRFSAERTGGSVSTLTIQRTQQEDSAVYLCASSRGTGDTGELFFGEGSRLTVL.

This clone appeared a few times. The sample holds other DNA sequences that translate to the same CDR3. This chain joins TRBV9 and TRBJ2-2, with a possible D match to TRBD2 (5 bases). The CDR3 contains 14 residues. V lost 0 bases and J 3 bases, leaving 6 bases between the germline ends. The germline CDR1 and CDR2 sequences are SGDLS and YYNGEE. CDR3 protein: CASSVAGDTGELFF. CDR3 DNA sequence: TGTGCCAGCAGCGTAGCCGGGGACACCGGGGAGCTGTTTTTT.